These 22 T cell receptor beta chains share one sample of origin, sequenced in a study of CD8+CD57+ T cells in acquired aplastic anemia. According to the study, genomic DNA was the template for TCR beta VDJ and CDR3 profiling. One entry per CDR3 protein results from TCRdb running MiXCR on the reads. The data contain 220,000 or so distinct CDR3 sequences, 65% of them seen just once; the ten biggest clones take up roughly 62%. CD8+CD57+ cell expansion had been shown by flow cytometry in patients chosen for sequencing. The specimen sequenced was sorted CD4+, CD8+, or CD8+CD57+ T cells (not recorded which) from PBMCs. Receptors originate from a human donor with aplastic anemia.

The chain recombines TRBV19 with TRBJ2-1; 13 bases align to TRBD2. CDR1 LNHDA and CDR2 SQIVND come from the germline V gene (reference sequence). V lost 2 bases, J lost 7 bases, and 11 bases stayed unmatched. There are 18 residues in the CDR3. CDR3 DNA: TGTGCCAGTAGTATAAGTTTCACTAGCGGGGGGGCGATTAATGAGCAGTTCTTC. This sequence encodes CASSISFTSGGAINEQFF.

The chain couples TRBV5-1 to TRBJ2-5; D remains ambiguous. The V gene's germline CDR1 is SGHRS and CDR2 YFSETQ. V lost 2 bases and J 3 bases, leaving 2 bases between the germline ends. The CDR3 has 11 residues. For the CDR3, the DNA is TGCGCCAGCAGCTTCAAAGAGACCCAGTACTTC. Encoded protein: CASSFKETQYF. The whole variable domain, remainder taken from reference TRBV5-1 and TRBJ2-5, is KAGVTQTPRYLIKTRGQQVTLSCSPISGHRSVSWYQQTPGQGLQFLFEYFSETQRNKGNFPGRFSGRQFSNSRSEMNVSTLELGDSALYLCASSFKETQYFGPGTRLLVL.

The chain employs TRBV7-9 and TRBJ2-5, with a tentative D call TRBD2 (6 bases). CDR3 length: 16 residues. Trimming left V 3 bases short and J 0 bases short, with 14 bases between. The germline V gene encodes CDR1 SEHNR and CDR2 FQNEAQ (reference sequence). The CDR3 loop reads CASSLLAVRHQETQYF. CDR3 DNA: TGTGCCAGCAGCTTGTTAGCGGTCCGCCACCAAGAGACCCAGTACTTC.

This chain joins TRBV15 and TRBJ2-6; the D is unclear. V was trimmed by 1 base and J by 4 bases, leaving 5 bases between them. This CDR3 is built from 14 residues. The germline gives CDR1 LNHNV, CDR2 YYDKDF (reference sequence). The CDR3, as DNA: TGTGCCACCAGCAGAGCCGGAGGGGCCAACGTCCTGACTTTC. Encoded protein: CATSRAGGANVLTF.

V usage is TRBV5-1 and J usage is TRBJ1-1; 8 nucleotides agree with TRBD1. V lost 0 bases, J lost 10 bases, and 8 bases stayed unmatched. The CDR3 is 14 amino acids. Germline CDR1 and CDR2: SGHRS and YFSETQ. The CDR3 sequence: CASSLGDRTFGAFF. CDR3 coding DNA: TGCGCCAGCAGCTTGGGGGACAGGACCTTTGGAGCTTTCTTT. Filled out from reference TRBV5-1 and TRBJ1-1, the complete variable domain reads KAGVTQTPRYLIKTRGQQVTLSCSPISGHRSVSWYQQTPGQGLQFLFEYFSETQRNKGNFPGRFSGRQFSNSRSEMNVSTLELGDSALYLCASSLGDRTFGAFFGQGTRLTVV.

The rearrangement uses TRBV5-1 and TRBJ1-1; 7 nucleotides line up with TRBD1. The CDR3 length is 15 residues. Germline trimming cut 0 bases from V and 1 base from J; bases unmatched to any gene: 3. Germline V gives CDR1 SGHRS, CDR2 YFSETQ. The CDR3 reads CASSLAGQENTEAFF. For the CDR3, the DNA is TGCGCCAGCAGCTTGGCCGGACAGGAGAACACTGAAGCTTTCTTT.

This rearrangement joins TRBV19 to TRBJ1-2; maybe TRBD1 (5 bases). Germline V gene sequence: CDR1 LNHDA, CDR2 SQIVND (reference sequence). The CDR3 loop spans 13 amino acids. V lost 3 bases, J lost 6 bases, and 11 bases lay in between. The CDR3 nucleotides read TGTGCCAGTAGTATTGGTCGGGGGAATGGCTACACCTTC. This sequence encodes CASSIGRGNGYTF. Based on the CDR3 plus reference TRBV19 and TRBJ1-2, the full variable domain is DGGITQSPKYLFRKEGQNVTLSCEQNLNHDAMYWYRQDPGQGLRLIYYSQIVNDFQKGDIAEGYSVSREKKESFPLTVTSAQKNPTAFYLCASSIGRGNGYTFGSGTRLTVV.

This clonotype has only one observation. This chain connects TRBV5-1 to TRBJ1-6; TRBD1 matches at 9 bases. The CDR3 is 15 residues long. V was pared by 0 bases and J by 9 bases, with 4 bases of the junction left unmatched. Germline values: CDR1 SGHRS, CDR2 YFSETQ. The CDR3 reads CASSLEGTGISPLHF. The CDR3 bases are TGCGCCAGCAGCTTGGAAGGGACAGGGATTTCACCCCTCCACTTT.

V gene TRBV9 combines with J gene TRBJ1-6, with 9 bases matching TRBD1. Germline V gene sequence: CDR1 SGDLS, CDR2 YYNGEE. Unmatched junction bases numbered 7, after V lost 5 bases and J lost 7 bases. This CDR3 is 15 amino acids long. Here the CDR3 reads CASSALGTGNSPLHF. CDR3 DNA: TGTGCCAGCAGTGCTCTTGGGACAGGGAATTCACCCCTCCACTTT. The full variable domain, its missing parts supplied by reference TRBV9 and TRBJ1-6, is DSGVTQTPKHLITATGQRVTLRCSPRSGDLSVYWYQQSLDQGLQFLIQYYNGEERAKGNILERFSAQQFPDLHSELNLSSLELGDSALYFCASSALGTGNSPLHFGNGTRLTVT.

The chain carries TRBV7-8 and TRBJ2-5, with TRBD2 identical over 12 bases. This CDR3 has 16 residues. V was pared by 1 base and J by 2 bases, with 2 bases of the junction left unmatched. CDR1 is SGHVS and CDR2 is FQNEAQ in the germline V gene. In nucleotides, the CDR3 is TGTGCCAGCAGCTTAGGTCTAGCGGGGGGGCAAGAGACCCAGTACTTC. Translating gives CASSLGLAGGQETQYF.

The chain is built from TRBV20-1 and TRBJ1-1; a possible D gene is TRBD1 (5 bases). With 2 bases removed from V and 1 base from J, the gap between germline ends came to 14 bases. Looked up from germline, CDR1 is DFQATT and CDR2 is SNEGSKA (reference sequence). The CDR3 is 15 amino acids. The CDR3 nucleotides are TGCAGTGCTAGAAACACGGGGCGCGGGAACACTGAAGCTTTCTTT. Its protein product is CSARNTGRGNTEAFF.

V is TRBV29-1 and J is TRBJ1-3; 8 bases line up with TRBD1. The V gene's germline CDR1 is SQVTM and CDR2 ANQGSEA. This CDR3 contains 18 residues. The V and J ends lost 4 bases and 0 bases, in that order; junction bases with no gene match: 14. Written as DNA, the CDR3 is TGCAGCGTTGTGGACAGGGACCAAACTACTAACTCTGGAAACACCATATATTTT. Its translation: CSVVDRDQTTNSGNTIYF. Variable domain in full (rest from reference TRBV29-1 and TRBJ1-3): SAVISQKPSRDICQRGTSLTIQCQVDSQVTMMFWYRQQPGQSLTLIATANQGSEATYESGFVIDKFPISRPNLTFSTLTVSNMSPEDSSIYLCSVVDRDQTTNSGNTIYFGEGSWLTVV.

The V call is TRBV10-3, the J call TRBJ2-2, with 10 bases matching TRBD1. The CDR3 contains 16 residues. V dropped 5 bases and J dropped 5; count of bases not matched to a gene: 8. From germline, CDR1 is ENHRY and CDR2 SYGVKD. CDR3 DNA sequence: TGTGCCATCAGTACTAGGGACAGGGGAAGAACCGGGGAGCTGTTTTTT. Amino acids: CAISTRDRGRTGELFF.

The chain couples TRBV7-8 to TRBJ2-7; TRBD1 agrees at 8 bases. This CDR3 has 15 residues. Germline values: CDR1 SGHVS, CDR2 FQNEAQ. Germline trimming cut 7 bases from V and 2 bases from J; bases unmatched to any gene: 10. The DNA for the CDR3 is TGTGCCAGCACCTTTGCGTCAGGGGGCCCCTACGAGCAGTACTTC. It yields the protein CASTFASGGPYEQYF.

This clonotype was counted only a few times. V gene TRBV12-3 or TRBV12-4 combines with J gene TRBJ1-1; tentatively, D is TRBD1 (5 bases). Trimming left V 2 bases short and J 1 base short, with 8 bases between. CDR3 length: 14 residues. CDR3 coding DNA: TGTGCCAGCAGTTTAAGGGACGGGAACACTGAAGCTTTCTTT. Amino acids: CASSLRDGNTEAFF.

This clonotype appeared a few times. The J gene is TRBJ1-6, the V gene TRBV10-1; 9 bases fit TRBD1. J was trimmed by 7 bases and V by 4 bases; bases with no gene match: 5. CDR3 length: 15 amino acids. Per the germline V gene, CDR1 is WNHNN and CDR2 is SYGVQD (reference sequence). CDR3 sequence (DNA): TGCGCCAGCAGTGGCACCGGGACAGGGAATTCACCCCTCCACTTT. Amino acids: CASSGTGTGNSPLHF.

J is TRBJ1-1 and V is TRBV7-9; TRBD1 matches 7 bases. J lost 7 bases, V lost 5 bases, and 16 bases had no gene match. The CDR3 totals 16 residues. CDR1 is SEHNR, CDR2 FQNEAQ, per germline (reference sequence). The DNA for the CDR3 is TGTGCCAGCAGCAAGATCCGGGACAGTTTGATTCGTGAAGCTTTCTTT. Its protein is CASSKIRDSLIREAFF.

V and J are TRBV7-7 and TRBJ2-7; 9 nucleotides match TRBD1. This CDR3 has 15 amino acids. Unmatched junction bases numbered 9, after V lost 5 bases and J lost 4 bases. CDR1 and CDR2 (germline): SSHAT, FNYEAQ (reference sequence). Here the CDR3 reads CASSKTQGASYEQYF. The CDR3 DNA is TGTGCCAGCAGCAAAACACAGGGGGCTTCGTACGAGCAGTACTTC.

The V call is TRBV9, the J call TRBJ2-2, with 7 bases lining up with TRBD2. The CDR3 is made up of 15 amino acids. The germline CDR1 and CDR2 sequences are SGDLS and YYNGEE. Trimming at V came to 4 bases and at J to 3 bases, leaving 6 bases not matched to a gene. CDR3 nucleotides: TGTGCCAGCAGCACGCTAGCGGACCACACCGGGGAGCTGTTTTTT. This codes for CASSTLADHTGELFF.

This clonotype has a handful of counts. CDR3 amino acids: CASSLGRGMNTEAFF. DNA for the CDR3: TGTGCCAGCAGCTTAGGGAGAGGTATGAACACTGAAGCTTTCTTT. This chain joins TRBV7-9 and TRBJ1-1; D gene uncertain. Trimming removed 1 base at V and 0 bases at J, with 9 bases between. The germline V gene has CDR1 SEHNR and CDR2 FQNEAQ (reference sequence). CDR3 length: 15 residues.

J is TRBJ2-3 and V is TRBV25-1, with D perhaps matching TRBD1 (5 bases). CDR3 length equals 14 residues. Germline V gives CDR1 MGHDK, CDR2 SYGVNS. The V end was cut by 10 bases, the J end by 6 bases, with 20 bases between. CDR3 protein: CATQGAPRPDTQYF. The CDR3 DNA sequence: TGTGCCACCCAAGGGGCCCCGAGGCCGGATACGCAGTATTTT.

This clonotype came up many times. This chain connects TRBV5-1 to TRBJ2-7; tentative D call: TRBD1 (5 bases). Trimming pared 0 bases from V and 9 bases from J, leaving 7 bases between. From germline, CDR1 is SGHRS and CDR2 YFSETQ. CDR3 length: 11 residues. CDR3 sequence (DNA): TGCGCCAGCAGCTTGGGGCAGGGGCAGTACTTC. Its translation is CASSLGQGQYF.